This T cell receptor (beta chain) is drawn from a study of blood T cell repertoires in COVID-19. Study-wide background: Sources were T cells, B-cell-depleted T cells, or PBMCs; the material itself was cDNA or gDNA.

After removal of 3 bases from V and 4 bases from J, the junction contained 5 bases not matched to a gene. The length of the CDR3 is 16 residues. Germline V lookup: CDR1 KGHSH, CDR2 LQKENI. The table came from immunoSEQ multiplex PCR; TCRdb's copy has only in-frame clones and leaves some out. The data contain around 150,000 clones, 78% of them seen just once; the ten biggest clones take up roughly 9.7%. The sequencing input was peripheral blood. This TCR was recovered from a man aged 55 to 70 who had recovered from COVID-19. The chain combines TRBV18 with TRBJ2-1, with 11 bases matching TRBD2. CDR3 sequence: CASSPSLAGGYNEQFF. CDR3 nucleotides: TGTGCCAGCTCACCTAGCCTAGCGGGGGGTTACAATGAGCAGTTCTTC.